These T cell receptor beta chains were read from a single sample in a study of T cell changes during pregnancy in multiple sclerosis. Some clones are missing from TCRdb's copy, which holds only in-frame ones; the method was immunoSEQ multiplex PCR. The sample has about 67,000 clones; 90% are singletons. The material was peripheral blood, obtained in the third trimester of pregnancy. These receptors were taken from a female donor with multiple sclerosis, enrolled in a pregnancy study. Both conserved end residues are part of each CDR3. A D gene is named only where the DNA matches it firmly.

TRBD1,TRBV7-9,CASSSDRGNQPQHF
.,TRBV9,CASSVNLNTEAFF
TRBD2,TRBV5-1,CASSIGLAGSDTQYF
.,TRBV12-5,CASGPGQASSYNEQFF
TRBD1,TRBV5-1,CASSSGTGDEKLFF
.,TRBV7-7,CASSLRAGAQNTDTQYF
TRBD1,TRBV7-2,CASSLGQGAEGYTF
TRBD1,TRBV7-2,CASSLGLRTGLNSYEQYF
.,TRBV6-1,CASSARPTSGANVLTF
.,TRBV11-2,CASSLGAQDEAFF
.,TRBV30,CAWSEQGNTIYF
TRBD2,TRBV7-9,CASEGSGAGNTGELFF
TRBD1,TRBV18,CASSPKNRGTFYEQYF
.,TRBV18,CASSPTEGKLMKKLFF
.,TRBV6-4,CATIRVSGEQYF
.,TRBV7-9,CASSSTRDWDTEAFF
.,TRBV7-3,CASSTQGNTEAFF
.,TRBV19,CASTPAGDRLGYTF
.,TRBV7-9,CASQQINTEAFF
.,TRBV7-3,CASSLTRASSTDTQYF
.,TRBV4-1,CASSHPPGNTEAFF
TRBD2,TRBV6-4,CASSDPPEVAGDSTLFFAYNEQFF
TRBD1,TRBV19,CASSGGTGDGYTF
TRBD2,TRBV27,CASSPPTGGGYEQYF
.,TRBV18,CASSPPQGGGETQYF
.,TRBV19,CASSPRTASNYGYTF
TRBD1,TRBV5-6,CASSSTGVRDTQYF
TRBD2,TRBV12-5,CASGGGLAGEETQYF
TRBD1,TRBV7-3,CASSLTGQGGETQYF
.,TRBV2,CASSAGVLGGYTF